Presented here are 13 T cell receptor beta chains from one specimen sequenced in a study of Ad26.COV2.S vaccination and SARS-CoV-2 variants. Method: immunoSEQ multiplex PCR; TCRdb's copy keeps in-frame clones and lacks some. The sample includes just under 250,000 clones, around 89% of them seen just once. Treatment indicated: some 20 received Ad26.COV2.S at low or high dose, single or two shots; 5 received placebo; per-sample allocation not given. Day 63 after the first vaccine or placebo injection was the time point for sampling. The material was peripheral blood, obtained in a trial of Ad26.COV2.S vaccine versus placebo. These receptors came from a person between 18 and 60 years old who received the Ad26.COV2.S COVID-19 vaccine or a placebo.

This chain uses TRBV18 with TRBJ1-2; perhaps TRBD1 as D (6 bases). Trimming stripped 3 bases from V and 1 base from J, with 18 bases between. CDR1 and CDR2 (germline): KGHSH, LQKENI. The CDR3 sequence is 17 residues long. In DNA form, the CDR3 reads TGTGCCAGCTCACCCGCCATCCTACAGGGACTTAACTATGGCTACACCTTC. Translation gives CASSPAILQGLNYGYTF.

The chain combines TRBV28 with TRBJ1-5, with TRBD1 as a possible D gene (6 bases). CDR3 length: 15 residues. Trimming left V 5 bases short and J 5 bases short, with 16 bases between. Germline V gene data show CDR1 as MDHEN and CDR2 as SYDVKM. The CDR3 loop is CASSPTDEGDQPQHF. CDR3 nucleotides: TGTGCCAGCAGTCCAACGGATGAGGGGGATCAGCCCCAGCATTTT.

The chain has TRBV10-1 and TRBJ2-3, with D possibly TRBD2 on 5 matching bases. This CDR3 has 14 amino acids. Germline V CDR1 and CDR2: WNHNN, SYGVQD (reference sequence). Trimming shortened V by 6 bases and J by 1 base, and 11 bases separated the two germline ends. The CDR3 nucleotides are TGCGCCAGCAGCGGGCCTAGCCGCACAGATACGCAGTATTTT. Protein sequence: CASSGPSRTDTQYF.

This clone appeared once. The gene calls are TRBV19 and TRBJ1-6; maybe TRBD1 (6 bases). The CDR3 sequence is 15 residues long. Germline CDR1 LNHDA, CDR2 SQIVND (reference sequence). Trimming took off 10 bases at V and 3 bases at J, with 16 bases between the two ends. The CDR3 reads CATETGRDYNSPLHF. CDR3 bases: TGTGCCACCGAGACAGGACGAGACTATAATTCACCCCTCCACTTT.

This clone appeared once. The chain employs TRBV7-2 and TRBJ1-1; tentative D call: TRBD1 (5 bases). CDR3 length: 16 amino acids. Trimming removed 6 bases from V and 1 base from J, with 18 bases in between. Germline V gene sequence: CDR1 SGHTA, CDR2 FQGNSA. The DNA of the CDR3 is TGTGCCAGCAGTGCCGATGGGAGGGGAGGGAACACTGAAGCTTTCTTT. Amino acid sequence: CASSADGRGGNTEAFF.

The table lists this clone with a count of one. The chain is built from TRBV12-3 or TRBV12-4 and TRBJ1-2, with a weak D call TRBD1 (6 bases). The CDR3 is 12 amino acids. Trimming took off 6 bases at V and 7 bases at J, with 12 bases between the two ends. In nucleotides, the CDR3 is TGTGCCAGCAGAAGGGGGGTTGGTGGCTACACCTTC. Residues: CASRRGVGGYTF.

V is TRBV19 and J is TRBJ2-1; D is perhaps TRBD1 or TRBD2 (5 bases each). The germline V gene encodes CDR1 LNHDA and CDR2 SQIVND (reference sequence). Trimming removed 3 bases at V and 7 bases at J, with 22 bases between. The CDR3 extends over 17 amino acids. The CDR3 DNA follows: TGTGCCAGTAGTATTATCGGGGACCCCACCCAAGGGAATGAGCAGTTCTTC. Translating it yields CASSIIGDPTQGNEQFF.

The CDR3 here is CASSRRPGLAENYEQYF. CDR3 nucleotide sequence: TGTGCCAGCTCACGGAGACCGGGACTAGCGGAGAACTACGAGCAGTACTTC. J is TRBJ2-7 and V is TRBV18; TRBD2 matches at 11 bases. The germline V gene has CDR1 KGHSH and CDR2 LQKENI. The CDR3 sequence is 17 residues long. Germline trimming cut 4 bases from V and 3 bases from J; bases unmatched to any gene: 11.

The chain links TRBV7-2 to TRBJ1-6; 12 nucleotides align to TRBD1. V lost 6 bases and J lost 9; bases outside the gene matches: 6. This CDR3 contains 15 residues. The germline V gene encodes CDR1 SGHTA and CDR2 FQGNSA. The CDR3 reads CASSGGQGAGSPLHF. CDR3 sequence (DNA): TGTGCCAGCAGTGGGGGACAGGGGGCGGGTTCACCCCTCCACTTT.

For the CDR3, the DNA is TGTGCCAGCAGCTTAAGGGTGTACGAGCAGTACTTC. Its translation is CASSLRVYEQYF. The chain carries TRBV7-8 and TRBJ2-7; D is unclear. Germline CDR1 is SGHVS and CDR2 is FQNEAQ. The CDR3 covers 12 residues. The germline V and J ends were trimmed by 2 bases and 4 bases, with 6 bases remaining between them.

The chain joins TRBV29-1 to TRBJ2-7; D not certain. The germline CDR1 and CDR2 sequences are SQVTM and ANQGSEA. This CDR3 is built from 14 residues. Trimming took 7 bases from V and 7 from J, leaving 23 bases between them. The CDR3 is CSATPGVYLGEQYF. The CDR3 nucleotides are TGCAGCGCCACACCGGGCGTCTACCTTGGGGAGCAGTACTTC.

The V gene is TRBV7-2, the J gene TRBJ2-7; possibly TRBD1 for D (7 bases). Germline loops: CDR1 SGHTA, CDR2 FQGNSA. This CDR3 region has 15 residues. V was cut by 5 bases and J by 5 bases, with 19 bases left in between. CDR3 loop: CASSVRDSRFDEQYF. CDR3 DNA: TGTGCCAGCAGCGTGCGGGACAGTCGGTTTGACGAGCAGTACTTC. Variable domain in full (rest from reference TRBV7-2 and TRBJ2-7): GAGVSQSPSNKVTEKGKDVELRCDPISGHTALYWYRQSLGQGLEFLIYFQGNSAPDKSGLPSDRFSAERTGGSVSTLTIQRTQQEDSAVYLCASSVRDSRFDEQYFGPGTRLTVT.

The chain links TRBV23-1 to TRBJ2-5; 10 positions agree with TRBD1. TRBV23-1 is filed as an ORF, its function uncertain. V lost 9 bases and J lost 4; bases outside the gene matches: 17. The CDR3 consists of 17 residues. The CDR3 DNA sequence: TGCGCCAGATATCTATTTATTGACAGGGACAGGGGAGAGACCCAGTACTTC. Amino acids: CARYLFIDRDRGETQYF.